Following are 15 T cell receptor beta chains from one sample sequenced in a study of T-cell memory formation after mild COVID-19. TCRdb independently ran MiXCR on the 5' RACE reads; one entry per CDR3 protein. The sample lists roughly 130,000 distinct CDR3 sequences, around 6.3% occurring once. The sequenced sample was PBMCs or a T cell subset sorted from them (not recorded which). The receptors were sampled from an adult woman who had mild COVID-19 (a few samples of this study predate the infection). Cell type and time point are not known.

The chain couples TRBV4-1 to TRBJ2-3; no definite D call. Trimming took 1 base from V and 2 from J, leaving 7 bases between them. In germline, CDR1 is MGHRA, CDR2 YSYEKL. The CDR3 runs to 14 residues. CDR3 coding DNA: TGCGCCAGCAGCCAAGTCCTGCTCACAGATACGCAGTATTTT. It is translated as CASSQVLLTDTQYF.

This clonotype was seen many times. The chain carries TRBV20-1 and TRBJ1-1; D is undetermined. V dropped 5 bases and J dropped 0 bases, with 7 bases sitting between them. Germline V gene data show CDR1 as DFQATT and CDR2 as SNEGSKA (reference sequence). CDR3 length: 12 residues. The CDR3 loop is CSASRLNTEAFF. The CDR3 nucleotides are TGCAGTGCTTCCAGGTTGAACACTGAAGCTTTCTTT.

This clonotype was counted only a few times. The chain has TRBV14 and TRBJ1-2, with 8 bases fitting TRBD1. CDR3 length: 15 amino acids. V lost 4 bases and J lost 2; bases outside the gene matches: 6. Germline V gene sequence: CDR1 SGHDN, CDR2 FVKESK. The CDR3 protein is CASSRSTGANYGYTF. The DNA of the CDR3 is TGTGCCAGCAGCCGATCGACAGGGGCAAACTATGGCTACACCTTC.

This clonotype was observed many times. The chain recombines TRBV3-1 with TRBJ1-5; D is unclear. Germline V lookup: CDR1 LGHDT, CDR2 YNNKEL (reference sequence). Trimming left V 4 bases short and J 5 bases short, with 9 bases between. The CDR3 totals 13 residues. CDR3 residues: CASSRARDQPQHF. DNA of the CDR3: TGTGCCAGCAGCCGGGCCCGCGATCAGCCCCAGCATTTT.

The table lists this clonotype with many counts. In nucleotides, the CDR3 is TGTGCCAGCTCACCCACAGGGACAGTCGGCTCCTACGAGCAGTACTTC. Translated, it gives CASSPTGTVGSYEQYF. V and J are TRBV18 and TRBJ2-7; 7 bases map to TRBD1. The CDR3 runs 16 residues. Looked up from germline, CDR1 is KGHSH and CDR2 is LQKENI. V lost 3 bases, J lost 0 bases, and 8 bases stayed unmatched.

This clonotype was seen ten or more times. This chain uses TRBV6-6 with TRBJ1-1; D is perhaps TRBD1 (6 bases). V gave up 2 bases and J gave up 11 bases, with 15 bases separating them. Per germline, CDR1 MNHNY and CDR2 SVGAGI (reference sequence). This CDR3 is built from 13 residues. The DNA of the CDR3 is TGTGCCAGCAGTTACGACTACAGGGAACGCGCTTTCTTT. Translated, it gives CASSYDYRERAFF.

This clonotype was counted ten times or more. This chain links TRBV7-6 with TRBJ1-5, with D tentatively TRBD1 (6 bases). The germline V gene encodes CDR1 SGHVS and CDR2 FNYEAQ. V gave up 5 bases and J gave up 4 bases, with 15 bases separating them. The CDR3 totals 15 residues. The CDR3 DNA sequence: TGTGCCAGCAGCCCCGGGGGGGCAGATAATCAGCCCCAGCATTTT. This sequence encodes CASSPGGADNQPQHF.

This clonotype was counted ten times or more. This rearrangement joins TRBV29-1 to TRBJ2-7; 9 positions match TRBD1. In germline, CDR1 is SQVTM, CDR2 ANQGSEA. The CDR3 is made up of 13 amino acids. Trimming cost V 3 bases and J 3 bases; bases outside gene matches: 3. This CDR3 reads CSVDDRGSYEQYF. Here the CDR3 DNA reads TGCAGCGTTGATGACAGGGGGAGCTACGAGCAGTACTTC.

In its sample, this clonotype was seen many times. The chain combines TRBV9 with TRBJ1-2; TRBD1 aligns across 9 bases. The CDR3 consists of 15 residues. The germline V gene has CDR1 SGDLS and CDR2 YYNGEE. V was pared by 3 bases and J by 6 bases, with 9 bases of the junction left unmatched. CDR3 residues: CASSEFRTGANGYTF. CDR3 DNA: TGTGCCAGCAGCGAATTCAGGACAGGGGCAAATGGCTACACCTTC.

The rearrangement links TRBV12-3 or TRBV12-4 to TRBJ1-5; 7 positions agree with TRBD1. V gave up 4 bases and J gave up 4 bases; unmatched junction bases: 7. The CDR3 spans 15 residues. The CDR3 region has the DNA TGTGCCAGCAGTTATCGGCAGGGGGAGAATCAGCCCCAGCATTTT. It codes for CASSYRQGENQPQHF.

This clonotype was counted between two and nine times. The chain links TRBV5-5 to TRBJ2-3; no firm D call. Trimming cost V 4 bases and J 4 bases, with 7 bases left between them. The CDR3 contains 12 residues. Germline assignment: CDR1 SGHKS and CDR2 YYEKEE (reference sequence). CDR3 loop: CASSHSPDTQYF. The CDR3, as DNA: TGTGCCAGCAGCCATTCACCAGATACGCAGTATTTT.

V usage is TRBV12-3 or TRBV12-4 and J usage is TRBJ1-1; TRBD1 aligns across 8 bases. The CDR3 has 14 amino acids. After removal of 5 bases from V and 0 bases from J, the junction contained 2 bases not matched to a gene. The CDR3 region is CASSMDRVNTEAFF. DNA for the CDR3: TGTGCCAGCAGTATGGACAGGGTGAACACTGAAGCTTTCTTT.

This clonotype was seen more than once but under ten times. The CDR3 loop is CASSQGYFNYGYTF. The CDR3 DNA sequence: TGTGCCAGCAGCCAGGGGTACTTTAACTATGGCTACACCTTC. V and J are TRBV3-1 and TRBJ1-2; no firm D call. Germline V CDR1 and CDR2: LGHDT, YNNKEL (reference sequence). V lost 3 bases and J 1 base, leaving 9 bases between the germline ends. CDR3 length: 14 amino acids.

In this sample, this clonotype turned up a few times. The rearrangement uses TRBV5-1 and TRBJ2-7; D is unresolved. V was pared by 4 bases and J by 1 base, with 15 bases between. The CDR3 contains 15 residues. Germline values: CDR1 SGHRS, CDR2 YFSETQ. CDR3 in amino acids: CASSPTPVLSYEQYF. The CDR3 region has the DNA TGCGCCAGCAGCCCTACCCCGGTCTTATCCTACGAGCAGTACTTC.

The chain recombines TRBV12-3 or TRBV12-4 with TRBJ2-3; 9 bases are shared with TRBD2. Losses at the gene ends were 3 bases for V and 2 bases for J; bases not matched to a gene: 6. This CDR3 contains 16 residues. This CDR3 reads CASSFRGGGSTDTQYF. CDR3 coding DNA: TGTGCCAGCAGTTTCCGCGGGGGGGGATCCACAGATACGCAGTATTTT.